Ten or more counts support the clone carrying this T cell receptor (beta chain). The CDR3 consists of 13 residues. Germline CDR1 and CDR2: MNHNS and SASEGT. Deletions cut 4 bases from V and 1 base from J, with 7 bases between. This record belongs to a study of T cells in Graves' hyperthyroidism and ophthalmopathy. Authors of the study amplified TCR beta CDR3 regions from RNA transcripts. The TCR CDR3 was amplified in a first-round RT-PCR using the HTBI primer set. TCRdb ran MiXCR on the multiplex PCR reads and lists one entry per CDR3 protein. The table has a few hundred thousand distinct CDR3 sequences, approximately 14% seen once; the top ten hold approximately 12%.

The TCR was taken from a woman in her thirties or forties with Graves' hyperthyroidism that later progressed to Graves' ophthalmopathy. The chain recombines TRBV6-1 with TRBJ2-5; D unresolved. Input material: blood. The CDR3 is CASSGLFQETQYF. CDR3 sequence (DNA): TGTGCCAGCAGTGGACTCTTCCAAGAGACCCAGTACTTC.